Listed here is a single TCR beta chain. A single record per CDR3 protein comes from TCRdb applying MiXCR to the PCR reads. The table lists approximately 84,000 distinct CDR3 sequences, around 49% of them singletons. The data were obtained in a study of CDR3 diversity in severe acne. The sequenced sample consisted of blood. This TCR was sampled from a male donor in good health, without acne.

DNA for the CDR3: TGCGCCAGCAGCCAAGAGTGGAGCCAAGAGACCCAGTACTTC. This encodes CASSQEWSQETQYF. This chain links TRBV4-1 with TRBJ2-5; D call uncertain. V was trimmed by 0 bases and J by 1 base, leaving 6 bases between them. Per the germline V gene, CDR1 is MGHRA and CDR2 is YSYEKL. The CDR3 extends over 14 amino acids.